This T cell receptor beta chain was identified during a study of Graves' ophthalmopathy and Graves' hyperthyroidism. This clonotype was recorded at least ten times. The CDR3 sequence is 12 residues long. With 4 bases removed from V and 1 base from J, the gap between germline ends came to 8 bases. Germline V gives CDR1 SQVTM, CDR2 ANQGSEA. Beta-chain TCR CDR3 regions were amplified from RNA transcripts. Amplification began with first-round RT-PCR using HTBI primers, then second-round multiplex PCR was performed. TCRdb re-called the multiplex PCR reads through MiXCR, storing one row per CDR3 protein. The table records some 370,000 distinct CDR3 sequences, approximately 18% of them present only once.

The chain has TRBV29-1 and TRBJ2-7; unclear D gene. Sequenced material: peripheral blood. This TCR was sampled from an adult woman with stable Graves' hyperthyroidism. DNA for the CDR3: TGCAGCGTTGTGACGGCGTCCTACGAGCAGTACTTC. It specifies CSVVTASYEQYF.